These 5 T cell receptor beta chains were all obtained from the same sample, sequenced in a study of CD8 T cells in ankylosing spondylitis (TCRdb year 2017). Libraries were constructed by 5' RACE. The instrument given in TCRdb is Illumina HiSeq 2500. TCRdb trimmed public reads at Q25 via fastp, called clones via MiXCR and kept in-frame beta chains. Each CDR3 protein appears once, grouped with its most common genes and DNA. The sample table holds fewer than 250,000 distinct CDR3 sequences, of which 32% were seen once. In total, the top ten clones hold roughly 4.2% of the sample. Sequencing used blood, either unsorted or a sorted T cell fraction (not recorded which). The receptors stem from a male donor with ankylosing spondylitis or in good health (not recorded which).

The J gene is TRBJ1-2, the V gene TRBV6-1, with D uncertain. The germline V gene has CDR1 MNHNS and CDR2 SASEGT. The CDR3 consists of 14 residues. V was shortened by 6 bases and J by 4 bases, with 15 bases between the two germline ends. The CDR3 loop is CASRVGPGGYGYTF. CDR3 DNA: TGTGCCAGCAGGGTCGGTCCCGGTGGCTATGGCTACACCTTC.

This clonotype occurred once. The chain couples TRBV5-1 to TRBJ2-1, with D uncertain. The CDR3 is 15 amino acids. V lost 2 bases and J 4 bases, leaving 13 bases between the germline ends. From germline, CDR1 is SGHRS and CDR2 YFSETQ. The CDR3 nucleotides are TGCGCCAGCAGCTTCAATCCCTCGACTTACAATGAGCAGTTCTTC. This sequence encodes CASSFNPSTYNEQFF. Looking up the rest from reference TRBV5-1 and TRBJ2-1 gives the full variable domain: KAGVTQTPRYLIKTRGQQVTLSCSPISGHRSVSWYQQTPGQGLQFLFEYFSETQRNKGNFPGRFSGRQFSNSRSEMNVSTLELGDSALYLCASSFNPSTYNEQFFGPGTRLTVL.

The J gene is TRBJ2-5, the V gene TRBV29-1, with D hard to call. Germline CDR1 reads SQVTM; CDR2 reads ANQGSEA. Trimming stripped 2 bases from V and 2 bases from J, with 9 bases between. This CDR3 has 13 residues. The CDR3 reads CSVEPWAQETQYF. The CDR3 DNA reads TGCAGCGTTGAACCCTGGGCGCAAGAGACCCAGTACTTC.

The J gene is TRBJ1-3, the V gene TRBV6-5; D is unclear. Germline-derived CDR1 and CDR2 are MNHEY and SVGAGI. Trimming pared 7 bases from V and 4 bases from J, leaving 5 bases between. The CDR3 loop spans 11 amino acids. This CDR3 reads CASKTGNTIYF. The CDR3 DNA follows: TGTGCCAGCAAGACAGGAAACACCATATATTTT.

The J gene is TRBJ2-7, the V gene TRBV12-3 or TRBV12-4; 10 nucleotides match TRBD1. The CDR3 has 16 residues. The junction had 16 bases not matched to a gene; V was cut back by 8 bases and J by 6 bases. CDR3: CASSIIPTGGMSEQYF. The DNA for the CDR3 is TGTGCCAGCTCCATTATCCCGACAGGGGGCATGTCCGAGCAGTACTTC.